A selection of T cell receptor beta chains follows, all from one sample in a study of PD-1 blockade in classical Hodgkin lymphoma. Here immunoSEQ multiplex PCR was the method, and the copy in TCRdb shows in-frame clones only, minus some. This table has about 3,600 clones, around two thirds appearing once. Specimen: CD8+ T cells from blood, collected before the fourth cycle of nivolumab. The receptors shown here come from a human donor with classical Hodgkin lymphoma. Both conserved end residues are part of each CDR3. D genes are given only for firm matches. Only part of the rows carry a size: once, few, many, or a class if the clone is expanded.

v_gene	d_gene	abundance	j_gene	CDR3nt	CDR3aa
TRBV19	-	-	TRBJ1-1	TGTGCCAGTAGTATCTCCTTTTTCGGGGGTGGCACTGAAGCTTTCTTT	CASSISFFGGGTEAFF
TRBV7-8	-	-	TRBJ1-1	TGTGCCAGCAGCTTAAGCGGTTTCCTGAACACTGAAGCTTTCTTT	CASSLSGFLNTEAFF
TRBV5-8	-	-	TRBJ2-7	TGTGCCAGCAGCTTACCCTCTTCCAAGCAGTACTTC	CASSLPSSKQYF
TRBV2	-	-	TRBJ1-1	TGTGCCAGCAGCCAGGGACCCCCCAGCGGGAACACTGAAGCTTTCTTT	CASSQGPPSGNTEAFF
TRBV28	TRBD2	-	TRBJ2-1	TGTGCCAGCAGTTTATGGACTAGCGGGAGGGCCGGGGACAATGAGCAGTTCTTC	CASSLWTSGRAGDNEQFF
TRBV6-5	TRBD2	-	TRBJ2-7	TGTGCCAGCAGGTCGGGACTAGCAGAGCAGTACTTC	CASRSGLAEQYF
TRBV12-5	-	-	TRBJ2-3	TGTGCTAGTGGTGGGGGACCATCGCCTCGGGATACGCAGTATTTT	CASGGGPSPRDTQYF
TRBV5-4	TRBD1	-	TRBJ2-3	TGTGCCAGCAGCTCAGGGACAGGGGAAGATACGCAGTATTTT	CASSSGTGEDTQYF
TRBV25-1	TRBD1	-	TRBJ2-7	TGTGCCAGCAGCGACCCGCTCAGGGGGCGCGGCGGGGAGCAGTACTTC	CASSDPLRGRGGEQYF
TRBV9	TRBD2	-	TRBJ2-7	TGTGCCAGCAGCGATGATAGCGGGAGGGCCTTCGACGAGCAGTACTTC	CASSDDSGRAFDEQYF
TRBV27	-	-	TRBJ2-3	TGTGCCAGCAGTACCGGGACTAGCACAGATACGCAGTATTTT	CASSTGTSTDTQYF
TRBV13	-	-	TRBJ2-5	TGTGCCAGCAGCTCATCATCGGAGTATCAAGAGACCCAGTACTTC	CASSSSSEYQETQYF
TRBV6-5	-	few	TRBJ2-1	TGTGCCAGCAGTGCCATTGGGAACTACAATGAGCAGTTCTTC	CASSAIGNYNEQFF
TRBV5-6	-	once	TRBJ2-3	TGTGCCAGCAGCGAGAGCACAGATACGCAGTATTTT	CASSESTDTQYF
TRBV6-5	TRBD1	-	TRBJ2-7	TGTGCCAGCAGTTACCGGGACAGGGGACCCTACGAGCAGTACTTC	CASSYRDRGPYEQYF
TRBV28	TRBD2	few	TRBJ2-5	TGTGCCAGCAGTTTTCGCGGGAGTACGACCCAGTACTTC	CASSFRGSTTQYF
TRBV6-1	-	few	TRBJ1-5	TGTGCCAGCAGTGACGACAGAGCTAGCAATCAGCCCCAGCATTTT	CASSDDRASNQPQHF
TRBV19	-	-	TRBJ2-3	TGTGCCAGTAGTATAGGTGGAAATACGCAGTATTTT	CASSIGGNTQYF
TRBV4-2	-	-	TRBJ2-5	TGTGCCAGCAGCCAAGATGGGGGGGCCAGCTCAGGGACCCAGTACTTC	CASSQDGGASSGTQYF
TRBV29-1	-	once	TRBJ1-1	TGCCGCGTTGATGGGGGCGGGGGGATGAACACTGAAGCTTTCTTT	CRVDGGGGMNTEAFF
TRBV7-2	-	few	TRBJ1-5	TGTGCCAGCAGCACCTCTGTGACAGGCAATCAGCCCCAGCATTTT	CASSTSVTGNQPQHF
TRBV6-1	-	-	TRBJ1-1	TGTGCCAGCAGTGATATGAACACTGAAGCTTTCTTT	CASSDMNTEAFF
TRBV10-3	-	-	TRBJ2-1	TGTGCCATCAGTGATTCTAGCCGCTACAATGAGCAGTTCTTC	CAISDSSRYNEQFF
TRBV2	-	-	TRBJ2-5	TGTGCCAGCTGGGGTGAAGAGACCCAGTACTTC	CASWGEETQYF
TRBV29-1	-	-	TRBJ2-5	TGCAGCGTTGAAGATCTGGAAACTAGCAGGGCGCCCTCCCAAGAGACCCAGTACTTC	CSVEDLETSRAPSQETQYF
TRBV9	-	-	TRBJ2-7	TGTGCCAGCAGCGTCTTCTACGAGCAGTACTTC	CASSVFYEQYF
TRBV6-5	-	-	TRBJ2-7	TGTGCCATCCGGACGGTGGCCTACGAGCAGTACTTC	CAIRTVAYEQYF
TRBV4-3	-	-	TRBJ2-1	TGCGCCAGCAGCCAAGCAATCGGGGATAATGAGCAGTTCTTC	CASSQAIGDNEQFF
TRBV9	-	-	TRBJ2-1	TGTGCCAGCAGCGTAGGACAGTACAATGAGCAGTTCTTC	CASSVGQYNEQFF
TRBV18	-	few	TRBJ1-2	TGTGCCAGCTCACCGGAGGATGAAGTGGGCTATGGCTACACCTTC	CASSPEDEVGYGYTF
TRBV5-4	-	medium-sized	TRBJ1-1	TGTGCCACGTCACGAGGAGACACTGAAGCTTTCTTT	CATSRGDTEAFF
TRBV30	-	-	TRBJ1-1	TGTGCCTGGAGTGTCCTGCCGAACACTGAAGCTTTCTTT	CAWSVLPNTEAFF
TRBV7-9	TRBD2	once	TRBJ2-5	TGTGCCAGCAGCCCCCCGGGACTAGCCCCTGTGGGAGAGACCCAGTACTTC	CASSPPGLAPVGETQYF
TRBV6-6	-	-	TRBJ2-7	TGTGCCAGCAGTCCGGACTGGGCGGGGGAGCAGTACTTC	CASSPDWAGEQYF
TRBV6-6	-	large	TRBJ1-2	TGTGCCAGCAGTCCAGACGGTGGCAACTATGGCTACACCTTC	CASSPDGGNYGYTF
TRBV5-8	-	-	TRBJ2-7	TGTGCCAGCAGCCAAGCCCAAGGAGGGGCGGGTAACTACGAGCAGTACTTC	CASSQAQGGAGNYEQYF